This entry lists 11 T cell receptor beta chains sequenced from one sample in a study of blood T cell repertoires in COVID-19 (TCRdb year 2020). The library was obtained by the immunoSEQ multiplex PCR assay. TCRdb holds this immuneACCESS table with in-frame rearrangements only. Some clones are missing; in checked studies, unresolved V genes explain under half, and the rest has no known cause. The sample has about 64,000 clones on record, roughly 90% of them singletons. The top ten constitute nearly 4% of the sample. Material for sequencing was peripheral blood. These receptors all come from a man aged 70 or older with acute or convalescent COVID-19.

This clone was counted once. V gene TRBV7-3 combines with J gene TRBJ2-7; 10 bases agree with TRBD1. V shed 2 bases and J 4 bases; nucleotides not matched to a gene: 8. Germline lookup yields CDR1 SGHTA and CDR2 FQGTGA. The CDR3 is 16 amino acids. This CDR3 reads CASSLLGDRGMYEQYF. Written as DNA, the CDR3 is TGTGCCAGCAGCTTACTTGGGGACAGGGGTATGTACGAGCAGTACTTC.

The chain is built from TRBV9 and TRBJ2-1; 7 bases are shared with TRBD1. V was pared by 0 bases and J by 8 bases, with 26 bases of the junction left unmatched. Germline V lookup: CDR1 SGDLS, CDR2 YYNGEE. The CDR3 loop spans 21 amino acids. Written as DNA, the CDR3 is TGTGCCAGCAGCGTAGCTCTGGGGTGGAGACAGGGCGACACCCTTAGGGATGAGCAGTTCTTC. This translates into CASSVALGWRQGDTLRDEQFF. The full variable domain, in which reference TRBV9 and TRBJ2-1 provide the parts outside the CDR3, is DSGVTQTPKHLITATGQRVTLRCSPRSGDLSVYWYQQSLDQGLQFLIQYYNGEERAKGNILERFSAQQFPDLHSELNLSSLELGDSALYFCASSVALGWRQGDTLRDEQFFGPGTRLTVL.

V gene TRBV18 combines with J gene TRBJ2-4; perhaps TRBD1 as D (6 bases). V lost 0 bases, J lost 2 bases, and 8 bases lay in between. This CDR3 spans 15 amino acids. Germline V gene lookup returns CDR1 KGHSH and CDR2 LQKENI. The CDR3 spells CASSPPGATKNIQYF. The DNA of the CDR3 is TGTGCCAGCTCACCACCGGGGGCCACCAAAAACATTCAGTACTTC.

The CDR3 loop reads CASSFGLAGFTDTQYF. In DNA form, the CDR3 reads TGTGCCAGCAGCTTCGGACTAGCGGGTTTCACAGATACGCAGTATTTT. The genes are TRBV7-2 and TRBJ2-3, with TRBD2 matching 11 bases. Germline CDR1 and CDR2: SGHTA and FQGNSA. Unmatched junction bases numbered 4, after V lost 3 bases and J lost 2 bases. CDR3 size: 16 residues.

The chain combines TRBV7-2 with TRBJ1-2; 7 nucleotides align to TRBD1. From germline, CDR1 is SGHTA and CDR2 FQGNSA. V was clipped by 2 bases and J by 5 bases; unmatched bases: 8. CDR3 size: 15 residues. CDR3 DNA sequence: TGTGCCAGCAGCTTAATCCAGGGGGTCCCGTATGGCTACACCTTC. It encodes CASSLIQGVPYGYTF.

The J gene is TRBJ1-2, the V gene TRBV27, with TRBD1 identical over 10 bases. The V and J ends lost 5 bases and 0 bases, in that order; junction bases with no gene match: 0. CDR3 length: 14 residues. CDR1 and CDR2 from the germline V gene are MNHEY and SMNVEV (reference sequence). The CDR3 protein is CASSGQGANYGYTF. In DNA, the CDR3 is TGTGCCAGCAGTGGACAGGGGGCTAACTATGGCTACACCTTC.

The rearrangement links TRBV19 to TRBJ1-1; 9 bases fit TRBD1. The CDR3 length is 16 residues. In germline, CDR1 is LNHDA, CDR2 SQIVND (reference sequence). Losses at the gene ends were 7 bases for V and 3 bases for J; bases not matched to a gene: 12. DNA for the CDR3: TGTGCCAGTACCGATGGGAGGGACAGGGTGTACACTGAAGCTTTCTTT. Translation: CASTDGRDRVYTEAFF.

CDR3 nucleotides: TGCAGCGTTGCGCGGCAGGGTAGTCTCTATGGCTACACCTTC. Amino acids: CSVARQGSLYGYTF. The genes are TRBV29-1 and TRBJ1-2, with D possibly matching TRBD1 (5 bases). The CDR3 extends over 14 amino acids. V dropped 4 bases and J dropped 4 bases, with 16 bases sitting between them. Per the germline V gene, CDR1 is SQVTM and CDR2 is ANQGSEA.

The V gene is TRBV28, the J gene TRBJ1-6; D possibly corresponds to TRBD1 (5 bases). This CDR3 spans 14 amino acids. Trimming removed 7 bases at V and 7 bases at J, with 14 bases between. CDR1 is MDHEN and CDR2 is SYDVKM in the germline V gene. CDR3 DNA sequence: TGTGCCAGCACCACAGACAGTCGAAATTCACCCCTCCACTTT. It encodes CASTTDSRNSPLHF. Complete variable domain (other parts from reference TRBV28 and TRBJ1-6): DVKVTQSSRYLVKRTGEKVFLECVQDMDHENMFWYRQDPGLGLRLIYFSYDVKMKEKGDIPEGYSVSREKKERFSLILESASTNQTSMYLCASTTDSRNSPLHFGNGTRLTVT.

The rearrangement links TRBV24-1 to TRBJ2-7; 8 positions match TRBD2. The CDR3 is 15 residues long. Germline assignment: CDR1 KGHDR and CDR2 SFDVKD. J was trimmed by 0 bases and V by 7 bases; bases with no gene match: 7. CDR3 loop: CATSPGGDFSYEQYF. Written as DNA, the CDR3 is TGTGCCACCAGCCCGGGAGGGGACTTCTCCTACGAGCAGTACTTC.

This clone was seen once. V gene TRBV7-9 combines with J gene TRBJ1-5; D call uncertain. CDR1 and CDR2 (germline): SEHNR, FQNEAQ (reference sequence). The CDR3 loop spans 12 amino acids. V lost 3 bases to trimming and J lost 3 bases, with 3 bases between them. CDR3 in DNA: TGTGCCAGCAGCTTCTTCAATCAGCCCCAGCATTTT. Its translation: CASSFFNQPQHF.